This T cell receptor (beta chain) was identified during a study of cytomegalovirus exposure and HLA in healthy donors. Whole-study results and caveats: For cytomegalovirus status, the classifier reportedly gave diagnoses with high specificity and sensitivity. Certain sequence variants were highly shared and formed a cluster, and this cluster was likely a sequencing artifact.

V was pared by 5 bases and J by 4 bases, with 5 bases between. This CDR3 is 11 amino acids long. CDR1 is LNHDA, CDR2 SQIVND, per germline (reference sequence). Primers: 60 Vbeta forward and 13 Jbeta reverse. Authors' analysis steps: As a later analysis found, there were around 86 million unique TCR beta chains, of which roughly 11 million were shared. Clones were read by immunoSEQ multiplex PCR, and TCRdb kept only the in-frame ones, dropping some. That table gives V, J and clone size, and the DNA gave D and trimming. The sample records tens of thousands of clones, 77% being singletons. For this clone: The antigen remains unidentified.

Sequencing was performed on PBMCs. This receptor was taken from a man between 45 and 60 years old in good health and CMV-seropositive. The J gene is TRBJ1-1, the V gene TRBV19; D gene ambiguous. The CDR3 is CASSLFTEAFF. CDR3 coding DNA: TGTGCCAGTAGTCTGTTCACTGAAGCTTTCTTT.